Described below is a single T cell receptor (beta chain) sequence and its context. The authors' processing: Quantification of nucleated cells was approximated via reference gene primer amplification. Measured with immunoSEQ multiplex PCR; TCRdb has only the in-frame clones, and not every one. V and J calls and clone size are given by that table; D and trimming were obtained from the DNA. The sample has 190,000 or so clones, 70% to 90% seen once. The data derive from a study of blood T cell repertoires in COVID-19. Study information: Specimens from acute and convalescent COVID-19 originated in the United States, Italy and Spain. From T cells, B-cell-depleted T cells, or PBMCs came the material, which was cDNA or gDNA.

The CDR3 totals 14 residues. The V segment lost 6 bases and the J segment 7 bases; nucleotides outside the gene matches: 9. Germline V gene sequence: CDR1 SGHRS, CDR2 YFSETQ. The source is a woman in her twenties or thirties with acute or convalescent COVID-19. The J gene is TRBJ2-2, the V gene TRBV5-1, with TRBD1 matching 7 bases. The sequencing input was peripheral blood. DNA for the CDR3: TGCGCCAGCACGGTCCAGGGGGAACGCGGGGAGCTGTTTTTT. Translated, it gives CASTVQGERGELFF.